The clone carrying this TCR beta chain has a single count. The antigen remains unidentified. The ends were cut back, 5 bases at V and 1 base at J, with 10 bases in the middle. The CDR3 length is 14 residues. The germline V gene has CDR1 MDHEN and CDR2 SYDVKM. This entry belongs to a study of Ad26.COV2.S vaccination and SARS-CoV-2 variants. As for the study in general: Ad26.COV2.S shots went into the muscle once or twice, 56 days apart. Study findings and constraints: Total responses of T cells may have been underestimated by the analyses of TCR breadth and depth. Recipients of vaccine and of placebo showed similar breadth of their non-spike TCR repertoires.

Libraries were prepared by immunoSEQ multiplex PCR; TCRdb keeps only in-frame clonotypes and omits some of them. The data show 510,000 or so clones, with 87% seen just once and roughly 13% held by the top ten. The treatment denotes: approximately 18 received Ad26.COV2.S at low or high dose, single or two shots; about 5 received placebo; per-sample allocation not given. The samples date from day 63 after the first vaccine or placebo injection. Vaccination employed an Ad26 vector expressing the Wuhan-strain SARS-CoV-2 spike. This receptor was taken from a person aged 18-60 years who received the Ad26.COV2.S COVID-19 vaccine or a placebo. The starting material was peripheral blood, obtained in a trial of Ad26.COV2.S vaccine versus placebo. The chain carries TRBV28 and TRBJ2-3, with D unresolved. CDR3 amino acids: CASSEPLGTDTQYF. The DNA for the CDR3 is TGTGCCAGCAGTGAGCCCCTTGGCACAGATACGCAGTATTTT.